This TCR beta chain is drawn from a study of cytomegalovirus exposure and HLA in healthy donors (dated by TCRdb to the late 2010s). Background for the entire study: An earlier analysis of some 620 of the donors reported 276 Gb of sequence data and 117 million unique TCR beta sequences obtained from around 190 million T cells. An earlier analysis of 587 of the donors used high-throughput TCR beta sequencing to judge whether each TCR beta V gene segment behaved as functional or pseudogenic. A later analysis re-examined previously published TCR beta repertoires from hundreds of donors and added high-resolution HLA genotyping to investigate patterns of TCR occurrence. Donor age, sex, ethnicity and CMV serostatus were collected together with the repertoire data. On average, 235,054 unique TCR beta nucleotide sequences were sequenced per donor among about 400 genotyped donors of the cohort, with 15% to 20% of those sequences being non-productive. Around 300 gigabases of sequencing data and tens of millions of unique TCR sequences were included in an early release covering 550 to 650 HLA-typed donors. The study combined high-throughput TCR immunosequencing, statistical association of individual TCRs with disease status, and machine learning to predict cytomegalovirus infection status. All discovery cohort repertoires had been generated on a single sequencing platform. Among the roughly 400 genotyped donors, approximately 77% belonged to the genetic ancestry cluster associated with self-reported Caucasian donors. HLA typing covered class I and class II loci at four-digit resolution. The aim of the study was to test whether cataloging public T cell receptors could identify signatures of past pathogen exposure. Using immunosequencing, the study profiled T cell repertoires from fewer than 850 subjects and related those repertoires to cytomegalovirus serostatus. The later analysis used no new phenotypic data to find candidate immune exposures, relying instead on TCR beta sequences and their occurrence across donors. A later genetic analysis took genome-wide SNP genotypes for about 55% of the roughly 700 donors and used that subset as a discovery cohort. In addition to the first cohort of several hundred subjects, a separate validation cohort of approximately 120 different subjects was used. Typing coverage varied by locus: roughly 620-640 donors for A, B, C, DRB1 and DQB1; roughly 510 for DQA1; nearly 610 for DPA1; around 450 for DPB1. Because of strong linkage in the cohort, roughly 5 DR-DQ haplotypes were treated as single units for association and clustering. The investigation overall reported the following: Several of the top co-occurrence clusters appeared to be linked to parvovirus B19, influenza, CMV and Epstein-Barr virus, according to a later analysis. Strong co-occurrence of HLA alleles, especially DR and DQ, made assigning TCR associations to individual alleles difficult. Only TCR beta chains were sequenced in this cohort, and the absence of alpha or paired-chain data limited detectable features. In a later analysis, most CMV-associated TCR beta chains were found to appear HLA-restricted, with HLA associations seemingly driven largely by CMV exposure. Correlated functional status among segregating V segments might reflect linkage disequilibrium, but an unknown experimental factor could not be ruled out. According to the authors, the approach could potentially be generalized to other disease states and immunological phenotypes. Most TCR sequences were observed very rarely across donors, whereas some public TCRs were present in many individuals. V-gene and J-gene trimming of TCR beta chains was associated with a missense DCLRE1C variant in a later genetic analysis, and the association was replicated in an independent cohort. Because the 87-base-pair reads could not distinguish some IMGT-functional V segments, including TRBV6-2 and TRBV6-3, those segments were excluded. In vitro tests confirmed that a few of the cytomegalovirus-associated TCR beta chains recognize cytomegalovirus antigens. In a later analysis, some 17,000 TCR beta sequences were associated with specific HLA alleles at a false discovery rate of 0.05. A cluster of highly shared sequence variants was judged likely to be a technical artifact of the sequencing pipeline. Because HLA typing was unavailable for some donors at each locus, only the typed subset was used in association tests. CMV serostatus was the only immune exposure information available for the cohort. The classifier was reported to diagnose cytomegalovirus status with high specificity and sensitivity in both the original and validation cohorts. Broadly in line with IMGT annotations, most TCR beta V segments showed up in productive rearrangements about 87% or about 30% of the time in an earlier analysis of 450 to 600 of the donors. In a later analysis, HLA-associated TCR beta chains were found to be more clonally expanded and to have lower generation probabilities than equally common non-associated chains. The study gave a list of 150 to 200 TCR beta chains associated with cytomegalovirus. In a later analysis, TCR association rates were found to vary across HLA loci, with the most associated TCRs seen for DRB1 alleles and the fewest for HLA-C alleles. Sequencing depth was assumed to be roughly uniform across donors in the presence/absence analyses, though that assumption may not hold. The earlier analysis of nearly 600 of the donors excluded fewer than 20 rarely observed V segments, including chromosome 9 orphons, because counts were too low. A further reported finding was that TCR beta sequences accurately predicted the HLA-A and HLA-B alleles for most subjects in the first cohort. Compared with the approximately 710-donor mean, donors in an Asian-associated ancestry cluster had fewer N-insertions in productive TCRs, according to a later genetic analysis.

The germline V gene encodes CDR1 SEHNR and CDR2 FQNEAQ (reference sequence). V lost 6 bases and J lost 10 bases; the stretch between them is 10 bases long. The CDR3 holds 11 amino acids from the cysteine to the phenylalanine. Just the 33-base CDR3 DNA is kept, in frame starting at base 1. The cohort consisted of 600 to 700 healthy bone marrow donors. Cohort members were all nominally healthy when sampled, although unrecorded immune exposures were likely present. The donor tested CMV seronegative, placing the donor among the 352 seronegative members of the cohort. Every donor gave a peripheral blood sample, and the peripheral blood mononuclear cells from that sample were used for TCR beta sequencing. Genomic DNA was extracted from the blood cell samples with the Qiagen DNeasy Blood Extraction Kit. The library relied on the immunoSEQ multiplex PCR assay. A mixture of 60 forward primers for TCR Vbeta segments and 13 reverse primers for TCR Jbeta segments was used in the multiplex PCR. The CDR3 region of rearranged TCR beta genes was amplified from genomic DNA by a multiplex PCR assay. The Illumina HiSeq System was used to sequence the amplified TCR beta libraries as 87-base-pair reads. The authors' analysis ran thus. A later analysis tallied roughly 78 million unique TCR beta chains across the 666 repertoires, and approximately 12 million of those chains were shared by two or more donors. Raw reads were error-corrected and collapsed into unique sequences with a nearest-neighbor algorithm that merged closely related sequences to remove PCR and sequencing errors. CDR3 sequences were aligned to IMGT reference sequences to assign V, D and J gene segments. For a sequence to be retained, a match of at least six nucleotides was required to both a V gene segment and a J gene segment. Rearrangements were called productive when the CDR3 lacked stop codons and stayed in frame with V and J; all others were non-productive. CDR3 was defined by IMGT convention, running from the second conserved V-encoded cysteine to the conserved J-encoded phenylalanine. In an earlier analysis of 500 to 650 of the donors, sequences lacking an unambiguous match to a single V gene segment were excluded. In an earlier analysis of approximately 590 of the donors, a V segment was called functional when productive rearrangements were above 56.7%, and segregating when the standard deviation between donors exceeded 5%. A statistical classification framework was built to diagnose cytomegalovirus status from the catalog of TCR beta chain sequences. V and J gene assignment, in a later analysis, came from comparing TCR nucleotide sequences with IMGT/GENE-DB human TR gene sequences. The TCRdist pipeline was used in a later analysis to assign CDR3 sequences and most-parsimonious VDJ recombination scenarios. In a later analysis, each TCR beta chain was defined by its CDR3 amino acid sequence together with its V-gene family, and reads lacking a unique V-gene family were excluded. As a way to deal with suspected cross-contamination and a sequencing artifact, a later analysis dropped roughly 600 nucleotide sequences that were highly shared and had low generation probability. In a later analysis, a clonal expansion index was calculated for each public chain from normalized within-repertoire ranks of inferred template counts. In a later analysis, generation probabilities were computed using a VDJ recombination model fitted to out-of-frame rearrangements, and the results were checked against IGoR. In a later analysis, TCR-TCR, TCR-HLA and TCR-CMV co-occurrence was scored with hypergeometric tests, and a repertoire-size bias correction was applied to TCR pairs. To estimate false discovery rates, a later analysis permuted the HLA or CMV assignments 20 times. In a later analysis, co-occurring TCRs were grouped using DBSCAN, with TCRdist sequence similarity added in when clustering inside HLA-allele-positive subsets. Repertoires with fewer than 30,000 or more than 120,000 public chains were left out of co-occurrence clustering, as were five repertoires with anomalous nucleotide sharing. Sourced from immuneACCESS, this table was stored by TCRdb with only in-frame sequences that have V and J called. A share of the clones is absent; for the studies checked, an unresolved V gene accounts for under half, and the remainder has no known explanation. V and J calls plus clone size are reproduced from that table; the DNA served to infer D and trimming. For this sample the table gives 150,000 to 200,000 clones, of which around four fifths were detected only once. The top ten clonotypes cover roughly 1.5% of the sample.

Concerning this clone: Which antigen it targets is not known. Base qualities are not recorded, but no much larger clone differs from it by a single base.

The chain employs TRBV7-9 and TRBJ2-1; confidence is insufficient to name the D gene. The clonotype was recovered from a man between 18 and 29 years old in good health and CMV-seronegative. The specimen sequenced was PBMCs. The CDR3 has the sequence CASSSRYEQFF. DNA sequence: TGTGCCAGCAGTTCGCGATACGAGCAGTTCTTC.